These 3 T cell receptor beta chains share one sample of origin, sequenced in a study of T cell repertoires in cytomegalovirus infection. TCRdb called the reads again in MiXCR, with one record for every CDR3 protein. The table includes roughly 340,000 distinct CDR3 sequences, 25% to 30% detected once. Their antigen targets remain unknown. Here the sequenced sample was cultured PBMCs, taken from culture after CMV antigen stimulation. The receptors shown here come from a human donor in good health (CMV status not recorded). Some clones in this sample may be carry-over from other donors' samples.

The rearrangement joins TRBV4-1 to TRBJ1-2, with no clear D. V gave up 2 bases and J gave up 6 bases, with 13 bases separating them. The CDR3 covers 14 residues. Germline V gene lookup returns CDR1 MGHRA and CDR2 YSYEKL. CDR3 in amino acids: CASSQNHWGDGYTF. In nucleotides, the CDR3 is TGCGCCAGCAGCCAAAACCATTGGGGAGATGGCTACACCTTC.

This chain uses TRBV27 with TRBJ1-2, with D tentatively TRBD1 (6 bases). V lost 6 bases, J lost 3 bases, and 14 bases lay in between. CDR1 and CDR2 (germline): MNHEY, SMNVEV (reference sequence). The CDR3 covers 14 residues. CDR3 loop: CASRRQAGDYGYTF. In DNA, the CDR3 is TGTGCCAGCAGAAGACAGGCGGGGGACTATGGCTACACCTTC.

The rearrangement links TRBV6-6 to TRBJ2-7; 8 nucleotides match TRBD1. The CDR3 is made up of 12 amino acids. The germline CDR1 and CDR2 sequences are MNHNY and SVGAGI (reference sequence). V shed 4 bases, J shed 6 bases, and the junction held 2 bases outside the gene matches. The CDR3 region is CASSSTGGEQYF. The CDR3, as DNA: TGTGCCAGCAGTTCTACAGGGGGCGAGCAGTACTTC.